The subject of this entry is one TCR beta chain. Its specificity is not known. J was trimmed by 3 bases and V by 5 bases; bases with no gene match: 4. This CDR3 contains 15 residues. The V gene's germline CDR1 is SGHTA and CDR2 FQGTGA. This record comes from a study of identical twins. General study results and limits: For monozygotic twins, models underestimated out-of-frame TCR alpha sharing. Cord blood beta clonotypes that were abundant carried fewer insertions, and memory repertoires showed no such trend.

Template switching supplied a universal primer site; unique molecular identifiers were carried on the cDNA. One entry per CDR3 protein, called by TCRdb with MiXCR from the 5' RACE reads. The sample contains hundreds of thousands of distinct CDR3 sequences, under 9% of which appear only once. The sample was also reused in another study, on yellow fever vaccine responses in identical twins. From that second work: Reports say the vaccine T cell response in twins looked partly convergent and partly personalized.

The clonotype was recovered from a woman aged 18-30 years in good health. The source material was PBMCs. This rearrangement joins TRBV7-3 to TRBJ2-6; 7 bases fit TRBD2. The CDR3 DNA reads TGTGCCAGCAGCCCTGCGGGGGTTGGGGCCAACGTCCTGACTTTC. As protein: CASSPAGVGANVLTF.